A selection of T cell receptor beta chains follows, all from one sample in a study of T cell responses to AZD1222 COVID-19 vaccine. TCRdb keeps only in-frame clones here, not all; method: immunoSEQ multiplex PCR. There are 95,000 to 150,000 clones in the sample; roughly 88% occur only once, and less than 6% lies in the top ten. The specimen was peripheral blood, collected on day 0 of AZD1222 vaccination. The receptors here all came from an adult in good health. CDR3s include the opening cysteine and the closing phenylalanine or tryptophan. A D gene is named only where the DNA matches it firmly. Clone size is given for some rows only: seen once, a few or many times, or a class if the clone is expanded.

J gene	clone size	D gene	V gene	CDR3 protein	CDR3 DNA
TRBJ1-1	NA	NA	TRBV10-3	CATRPLWGTEAFF	TGTGCCACCCGTCCATTATGGGGCACTGAAGCTTTCTTT
TRBJ1-1	NA	NA	TRBV4-1	CASGEAEAFF	TGCGCCAGCGGGGAGGCTGAAGCTTTCTTT
TRBJ1-6	NA	TRBD1	TRBV4-1	CASSPDRGPPQFSNSPLHF	TGCGCCAGCAGCCCGGACAGGGGACCTCCCCAATTTTCTAATTCACCCCTCCACTTT
TRBJ2-5	NA	NA	TRBV10-2	CASTKLAAETQYF	TGCGCCAGCACCAAACTAGCCGCAGAGACCCAGTACTTC
TRBJ1-2	once	NA	TRBV3-1/TRBV3-2	CASSHQLRGYGYTF	TGTGCCAGCAGCCACCAGTTGCGGGGCTATGGCTACACCTTC
TRBJ2-1	NA	NA	TRBV18	CASSPVSENNEQFF	TGTGCCAGCTCACCGGTGTCAGAAAACAATGAGCAGTTCTTC
TRBJ2-2	once	TRBD1	TRBV4-3	CASSAGQGYTGELFF	TGCGCCAGCAGCGCCGGACAGGGATACACCGGGGAGCTGTTTTTT
TRBJ1-4	NA	NA	TRBV29-1	CSVLGGSEKLFF	TGCAGCGTTCTTGGGGGGAGCGAAAAACTGTTTTTT
TRBJ1-6	few	NA	TRBV25-1	CASSGLGINSPLHF	TGTGCCAGCAGTGGATTGGGCATTAATTCACCCCTCCACTTT
TRBJ1-6	NA	NA	TRBV19	CASSEGAYNSPLHF	TGTGCCAGTAGTGAGGGGGCCTATAATTCACCCCTCCACTTT
TRBJ2-7	NA	NA	TRBV6-2/TRBV6-3	CASSYPHSEQYF	TGTGCCAGCAGTTACCCCCATTCCGAGCAGTACTTC
TRBJ1-1	NA	NA	TRBV4-3	CASSLVQNTEAFF	TGCGCCAGCAGCCTTGTCCAAAACACTGAAGCTTTCTTT
TRBJ2-1	NA	NA	TRBV6-2/TRBV6-3	CASSPTRQNYNEQFF	TGTGCCAGCAGCCCTACGAGGCAGAACTACAATGAGCAGTTCTTC
TRBJ2-7	NA	NA	TRBV6-1	CASMRQDSYEQYF	TGTGCCAGCATGAGACAGGATTCCTACGAGCAGTACTTC
TRBJ2-3	NA	TRBD1	TRBV24-1	CATSWRTGAADTQYF	TGTGCCACCAGTTGGCGGACAGGGGCGGCAGATACGCAGTATTTT
TRBJ2-2	NA	NA	TRBV10-3	CAISVRGEAGELFF	TGTGCCATCAGTGTTAGGGGTGAGGCCGGGGAGCTGTTTTTT
TRBJ2-5	NA	TRBD2	TRBV7-3	CASSLIPASGETQYF	TGTGCCAGCAGCTTAATCCCCGCTAGCGGCGAGACCCAGTACTTC
TRBJ1-2	NA	NA	TRBV7-8	CASSLSGVPGYGYTF	TGTGCCAGCAGCTTATCCGGGGTGCCCGGCTATGGCTACACCTTC
TRBJ2-6	NA	NA	TRBV5-1	CASSLFYRDAAGANVLTF	TGCGCCAGCAGCTTGTTTTACAGGGATGCGGCTGGGGCCAACGTCCTGACTTTC
TRBJ2-2	NA	NA	TRBV19	CASSMRKTNTGELFF	TGTGCCAGTAGTATGCGGAAAACGAACACCGGGGAGCTGTTTTTT
TRBJ1-5	NA	NA	TRBV24-1	CATSEANQPQHF	TGTGCCACCAGTGAGGCGAATCAGCCCCAGCATTTT
TRBJ1-4	NA	NA	TRBV10-3	CAISESLGLGEKLFF	TGTGCCATCAGTGAGTCACTGGGGCTAGGTGAAAAACTGTTTTTT
TRBJ1-2	NA	NA	TRBV19	CASSMDWLSYGYTF	TGTGCCAGTAGTATGGATTGGCTGTCTTATGGCTACACCTTC
TRBJ1-1	NA	NA	TRBV29-1	CSVSVDTEAFF	TGCAGCGTTTCTGTGGACACTGAAGCTTTCTTT